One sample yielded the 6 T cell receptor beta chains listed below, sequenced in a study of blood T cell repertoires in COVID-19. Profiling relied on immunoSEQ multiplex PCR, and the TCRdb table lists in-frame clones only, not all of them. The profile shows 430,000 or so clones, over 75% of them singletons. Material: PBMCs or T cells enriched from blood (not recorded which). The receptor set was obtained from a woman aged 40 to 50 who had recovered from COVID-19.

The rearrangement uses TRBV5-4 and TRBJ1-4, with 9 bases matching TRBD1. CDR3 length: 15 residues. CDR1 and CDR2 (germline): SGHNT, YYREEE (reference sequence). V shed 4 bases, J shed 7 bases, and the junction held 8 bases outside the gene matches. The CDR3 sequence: CASSRGGQGGEKLFF. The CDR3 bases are TGTGCCAGCAGCCGGGGGGGACAGGGTGGTGAAAAACTGTTTTTT.

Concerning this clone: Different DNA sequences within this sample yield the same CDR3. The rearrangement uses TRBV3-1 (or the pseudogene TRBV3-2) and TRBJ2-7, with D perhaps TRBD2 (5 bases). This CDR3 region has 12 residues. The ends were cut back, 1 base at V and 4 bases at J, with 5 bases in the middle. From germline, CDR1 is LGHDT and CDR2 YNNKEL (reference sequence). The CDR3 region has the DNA TGTGCCAGCAGCCAAGGAGGGTACGAGCAGTACTTC. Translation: CASSQGGYEQYF.

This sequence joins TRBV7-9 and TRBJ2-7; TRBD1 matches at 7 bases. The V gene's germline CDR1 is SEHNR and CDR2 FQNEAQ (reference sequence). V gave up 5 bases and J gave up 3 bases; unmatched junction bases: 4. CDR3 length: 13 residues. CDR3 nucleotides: TGTGCCAGCAGCACCAGGGACAGCTACGAGCAGTACTTC. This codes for CASSTRDSYEQYF.

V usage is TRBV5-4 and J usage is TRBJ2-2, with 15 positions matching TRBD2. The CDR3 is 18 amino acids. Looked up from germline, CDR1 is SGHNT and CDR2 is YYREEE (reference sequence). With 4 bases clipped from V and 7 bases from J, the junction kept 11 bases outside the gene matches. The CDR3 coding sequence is TGTGCCAGCAGCCTTGGACTAGCGGGAGGGCCTAAAGACGGGGAGCTGTTTTTT. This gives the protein CASSLGLAGGPKDGELFF.

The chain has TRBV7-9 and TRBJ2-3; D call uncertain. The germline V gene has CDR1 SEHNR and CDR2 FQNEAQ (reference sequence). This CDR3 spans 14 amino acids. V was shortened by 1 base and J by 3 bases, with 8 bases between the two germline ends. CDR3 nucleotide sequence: TGTGCCAGCAGCTTAGGAGTTCTGACAGATACGCAGTATTTT. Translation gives CASSLGVLTDTQYF. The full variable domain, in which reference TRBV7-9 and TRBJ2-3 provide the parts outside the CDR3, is DTGVSQNPRHKITKRGQNVTFRCDPISEHNRLYWYRQTLGQGPEFLTYFQNEAQLEKSRLLSDRFSAERPKGSFSTLEIQRTEQGDSAMYLCASSLGVLTDTQYFGPGTRLTVL.

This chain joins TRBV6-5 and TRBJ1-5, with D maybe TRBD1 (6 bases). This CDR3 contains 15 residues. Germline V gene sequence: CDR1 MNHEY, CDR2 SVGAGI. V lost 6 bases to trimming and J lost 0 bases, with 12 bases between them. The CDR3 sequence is CASRRQVYSNQPQHF. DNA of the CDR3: TGTGCCAGCAGACGACAGGTGTATAGCAATCAGCCCCAGCATTTT.